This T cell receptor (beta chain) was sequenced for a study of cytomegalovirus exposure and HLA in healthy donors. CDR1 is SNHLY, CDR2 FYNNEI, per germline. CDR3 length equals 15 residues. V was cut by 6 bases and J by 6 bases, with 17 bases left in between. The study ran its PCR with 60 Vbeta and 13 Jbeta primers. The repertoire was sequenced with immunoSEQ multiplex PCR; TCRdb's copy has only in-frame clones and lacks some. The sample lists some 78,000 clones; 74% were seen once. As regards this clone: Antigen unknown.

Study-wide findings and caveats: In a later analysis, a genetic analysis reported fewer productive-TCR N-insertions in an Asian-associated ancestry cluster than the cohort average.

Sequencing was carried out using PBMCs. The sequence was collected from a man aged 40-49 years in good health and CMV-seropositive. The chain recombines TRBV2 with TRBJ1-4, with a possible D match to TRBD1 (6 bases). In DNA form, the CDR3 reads TGTGCCAGCAGAAAGGGGGGGCAATCCCATGAAAAACTGTTTTTT. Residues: CASRKGGQSHEKLFF. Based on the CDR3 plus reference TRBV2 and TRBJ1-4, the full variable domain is EPEVTQTPSHQVTQMGQEVILRCVPISNHLYFYWYRQILGQKVEFLVSFYNNEISEKSEIFDDQFSVERPDGSNFTLKIRSTKLEDSAMYFCASRKGGQSHEKLFFGSGTQLSVL.